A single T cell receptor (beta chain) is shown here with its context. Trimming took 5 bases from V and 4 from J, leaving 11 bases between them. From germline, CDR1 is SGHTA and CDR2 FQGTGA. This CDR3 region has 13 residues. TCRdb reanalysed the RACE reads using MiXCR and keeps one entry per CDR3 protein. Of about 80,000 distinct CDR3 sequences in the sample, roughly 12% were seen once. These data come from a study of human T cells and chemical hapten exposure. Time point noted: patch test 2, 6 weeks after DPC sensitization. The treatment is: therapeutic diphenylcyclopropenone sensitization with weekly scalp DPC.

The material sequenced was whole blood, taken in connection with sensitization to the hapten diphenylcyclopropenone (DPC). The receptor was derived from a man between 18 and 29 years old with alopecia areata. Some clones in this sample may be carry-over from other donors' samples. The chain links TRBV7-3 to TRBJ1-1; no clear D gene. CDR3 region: CASSPRISTEAFF. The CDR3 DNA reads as TGTGCCAGCAGCCCTCGAATTTCCACTGAAGCTTTCTTT.